This TCR beta chain derives from a study of regulatory T cells in long-lasting Graves disease. Sequencing libraries for TCR beta were prepared with iRepertoire HTBI primers and Arm-PCR of CDR3 regions. MiXCR, applied by TCRdb to the multiplex PCR reads, yields one record per CDR3 protein. The profile shows about 560,000 distinct CDR3 sequences, about 16% of them singletons. Trimming took 1 base from V and 10 from J, leaving 20 bases between them. Germline V CDR1 and CDR2: SGHDN, FVKESK. The CDR3 sequence is 16 residues long. The sample's time point: newly diagnosed GD, antithyroid drugs for less than 3 months. Preparation of the TCR library used RNA extracted from PBMCs. This sample also appeared in a second study, on T cells in Graves' hyperthyroidism and ophthalmopathy. That paper states: In blood, most of the thyroid clonotypes expanded above 0.001 were also present.

The chain is built from TRBV14 and TRBJ2-1; tentatively, D is TRBD2 (6 bases). The sequence derives from a man between 18 and 35 years old with Graves disease. The sample here was peripheral blood mononuclear cells (PBMCs), taken at new diagnosis, from a patient treated with antithyroid drugs. The CDR3 DNA sequence: TGTGCCAGCAGCCAAGTTCGGGGGACTCCCCCTGGGGAGCAGTTCTTC. Translating it yields CASSQVRGTPPGEQFF.